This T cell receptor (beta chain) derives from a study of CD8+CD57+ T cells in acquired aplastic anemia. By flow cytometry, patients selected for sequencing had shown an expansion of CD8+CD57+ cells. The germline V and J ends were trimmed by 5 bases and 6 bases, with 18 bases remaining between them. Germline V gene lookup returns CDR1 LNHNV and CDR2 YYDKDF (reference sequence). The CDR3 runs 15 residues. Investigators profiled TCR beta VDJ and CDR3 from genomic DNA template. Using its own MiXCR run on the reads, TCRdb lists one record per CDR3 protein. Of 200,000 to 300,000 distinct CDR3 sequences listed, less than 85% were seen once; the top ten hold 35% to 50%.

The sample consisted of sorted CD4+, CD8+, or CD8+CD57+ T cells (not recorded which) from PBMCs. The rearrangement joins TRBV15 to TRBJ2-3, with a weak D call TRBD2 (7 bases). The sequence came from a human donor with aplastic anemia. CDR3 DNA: TGTGCCACCAGCCCACAAGGGGGGGGGCTGGATACGCAGTATTTT. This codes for CATSPQGGGLDTQYF. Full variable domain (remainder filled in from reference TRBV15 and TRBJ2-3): DAMVIQNPRYQVTQFGKPVTLSCSQTLNHNVMYWYQQKSSQAPKLLFHYYDKDFNNEADTPDNFQSRRPNTSFCFLDIRSPGLGDTAMYLCATSPQGGGLDTQYFGPGTRLTVL.